This is a list of T cell receptor beta chains from one sample in a study of Ad26.COV2.S vaccination and SARS-CoV-2 variants. Assay used: immunoSEQ multiplex PCR; TCRdb lists only in-frame clones, some missing. The data hold 450,000 to 550,000 clones, with about nine tenths observed a single time. The sample consisted of peripheral blood, taken in a trial of Ad26.COV2.S vaccine versus placebo. The receptors shown here come from a person between 18 and 65 years old who received the Ad26.COV2.S COVID-19 vaccine or a placebo. The CDR3 runs from the conserved cysteine through the conserved F or W. A D gene is named only where the DNA matches it firmly. Expanded clones get a size class; other rows say once, few or many, or leave the size out.

clone_size | j_call | d_call | v_call | cdr3_nt | cdr3_aa
. | TRBJ2-7 | . | TRBV2 | TGTGCCAGCGCCGGGACTGCGTACGAGCAGTACTTC | CASAGTAYEQYF
. | TRBJ2-1 | TRBD1 | TRBV18 | TGTGCCAGCTCACCACCCTATCGGACAGGAAACAATGAGCAGTTCTTC | CASSPPYRTGNNEQFF
few | TRBJ1-5 | . | TRBV6-5 | TGTGCCAGCAGTTACTCGCGGGGGAATCAGCCCCAGCATTTT | CASSYSRGNQPQHF
once | TRBJ2-5 | . | TRBV6-5 | TGTGCCAGCACCGGAGGAGGCCAACGCCAAGAGACCCAGTACTTC | CASTGGGQRQETQYF
. | TRBJ2-7 | TRBD1 | TRBV7-9 | TGTGCCAGCAGCTCTAAATTAGGACAGGCTTTCTACGAGCAGTACTTC | CASSSKLGQAFYEQYF
. | TRBJ2-1 | . | TRBV6-5 | TGTGCCAGCAGTTACAGGGGATCCCTTTTAAGCAATGAGCAGTTCTTC | CASSYRGSLLSNEQFF
. | TRBJ2-3 | TRBD2 | TRBV9 | TGTGCCAGCAGCGTAGTGGGACTAGCGGGGGTCACAGATACGCAGTATTTT | CASSVVGLAGVTDTQYF
. | TRBJ1-1 | . | TRBV7-6 | TGTGCCAGCAGCCCCTTATCTCAGGGGACCACTGAAGCTTTCTTT | CASSPLSQGTTEAFF
once | TRBJ1-5 | . | TRBV6-2/TRBV6-3 | TGTGCCAGCAGTTCCGGCGATCGTAATCAGCCCCAGCATTTT | CASSSGDRNQPQHF
. | TRBJ1-2 | . | TRBV9 | TGTGCCAGCAGCGTAGAGCCCTACGGGTCGAACTATGGCTACACCTTC | CASSVEPYGSNYGYTF
. | TRBJ2-1 | TRBD1 | TRBV11-2 | TGTGCCAGCAGCCTTGACAGGGGGCTTGGGAATGAGCAGTTCTTC | CASSLDRGLGNEQFF
. | TRBJ2-2 | . | TRBV5-1 | TGCGCCAGCAGCTTGGGGCTTCCCACCGGGGAGCTGTTTTTT | CASSLGLPTGELFF
. | TRBJ2-7 | . | TRBV7-9 | TGTGCCAGCAGCTTAGACCTGGGGGCCTACGAGCAGTACTTC | CASSLDLGAYEQYF
once | TRBJ2-2 | . | TRBV18 | TGTGCCAGCTCACCACTCATGGGGCGGCGGACCGGGGAGCTGTTTTTT | CASSPLMGRRTGELFF
. | TRBJ2-5 | . | TRBV12-3/TRBV12-4 | TGTGCCAGCAGTTTCGGCAGCCAAGAGACCCAGTACTTC | CASSFGSQETQYF
. | TRBJ1-5 | . | TRBV10-3 | TGTGCCATCAGTGGAGGGACGGGAACCGGGCCCCAGCATTTT | CAISGGTGTGPQHF
. | TRBJ2-7 | . | TRBV6-2/TRBV6-3 | TGTGCCAGCAGCCGCTTTTACGAGCAGTACTTC | CASSRFYEQYF